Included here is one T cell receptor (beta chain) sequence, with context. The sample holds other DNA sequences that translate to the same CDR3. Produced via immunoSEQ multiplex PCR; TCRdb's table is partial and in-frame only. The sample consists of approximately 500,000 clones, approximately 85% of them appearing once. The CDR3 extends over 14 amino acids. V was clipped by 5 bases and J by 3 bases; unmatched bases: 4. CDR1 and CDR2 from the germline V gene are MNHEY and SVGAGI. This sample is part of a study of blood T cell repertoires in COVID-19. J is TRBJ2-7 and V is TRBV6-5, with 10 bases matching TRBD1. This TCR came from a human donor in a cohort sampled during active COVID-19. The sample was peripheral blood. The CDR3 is CASSPRTGGYEQYF. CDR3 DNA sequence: TGTGCCAGCAGTCCGAGGACAGGGGGCTACGAGCAGTACTTC.